These T cell receptor beta chains were read from a single sample in a study of blood T cell repertoires in COVID-19. Sequencing was performed with immunoSEQ multiplex PCR; in TCRdb, only in-frame clones are kept and a portion is missing. This table holds 81,000 or so clones, roughly 77% found once. Source material: peripheral blood. The receptor set was obtained from a human donor in a cohort sampled during active COVID-19. Both conserved end residues are part of each CDR3. The D gene is left open where the match is weak. Part of the rows lack a size; the others show once, few, many or a class for expanded clones.

>TRBJ2-1|.|TRBV7-2|TRBD2
TGTGCCAGCAGCTTAGGGGGACTAGCGGGCTCCTACAATGAGCAGTTCTTC
CASSLGGLAGSYNEQFF
>TRBJ1-2|.|TRBV3-1/TRBV3-2|TRBD1
TGTGCCAGCAGCCAGTACCAGACAGGGAACTATGGCTACACCTTC
CASSQYQTGNYGYTF
>TRBJ1-2|.|TRBV30|.
TGTGCCTGTAGATCAGGGCTTGGCTACACCTTC
CACRSGLGYTF
>TRBJ2-5|.|TRBV7-2|.
TGTGCCAGCAGCTTATTTGGTGCGGGGCTTGGAGAGACCCAGTACTTC
CASSLFGAGLGETQYF
>TRBJ1-5|.|TRBV5-1|TRBD1
TGCGCCAGCAGCCCGGGGACAGGGAATAGCAATCAGCCCCAGCATTTT
CASSPGTGNSNQPQHF
>TRBJ1-2|once|TRBV10-3|.
TGTGCCATCAGTGACGATCCAGGGGATAAAGTTGGCTACACCTTC
CAISDDPGDKVGYTF
>TRBJ1-6|.|TRBV2|.
TGTGCCAGCAGTAAAGACAGTGCCGCAAATTCACCCCTCCACTTT
CASSKDSAANSPLHF
>TRBJ2-2|.|TRBV2|TRBD2
TGTGCCAGCAGTCGGACTAGCGCTACCGGGGAGCTGTTTTTT
CASSRTSATGELFF
>TRBJ2-7|few|TRBV27|TRBD1
TGTGCCAGCTGGGGGGACAGGGGACCTTCCGAGCAGTACTTC
CASWGDRGPSEQYF
>TRBJ2-7|.|TRBV2|.
TGTGCCAGCAGTGGGTTCTTGGGGCACGAGCAGTACTTC
CASSGFLGHEQYF
>TRBJ2-7|few|TRBV12-3/TRBV12-4|.
TGTGCCAGCAGGGGACACTACGAGCAGTACTTC
CASRGHYEQYF
>TRBJ2-7|few|TRBV10-3|.
TGTGCCATCAGTGAGCGGGGGAGTTCGGGCGAGCAGTACTTC
CAISERGSSGEQYF
>TRBJ1-6|.|TRBV7-3|TRBD1
TGTGCCAGCAGCTTAAGAACAGGGGCCAATTCACCCCTCCACTTT
CASSLRTGANSPLHF
>TRBJ2-5|.|TRBV7-9|.
TGTGCCAGCAGCGGTCCTAGCTGGACGGAGACCCAGTACTTC
CASSGPSWTETQYF
>TRBJ2-7|.|TRBV7-2|TRBD1
TGTGCCAGCAGCCGTCAGGGGGACTCCTACGAGCAGTACTTC
CASSRQGDSYEQYF
>TRBJ1-5|.|TRBV6-5|.
TGTGCCAGCGAGGCAGGGGTGGGCAATCAGCCCCAGCATTTT
CASEAGVGNQPQHF
>TRBJ2-5|.|TRBV7-9|TRBD1
TGTGCCAGCAGCTCGACAGGGTGGAAGCAAGAGACCCAGTACTTC
CASSSTGWKQETQYF
>TRBJ2-7|.|TRBV7-2|.
TGTGCCAGCAGCTTAGAAACAGGTCTAGGCGAGCAGTACTTC
CASSLETGLGEQYF
>TRBJ2-3|few|TRBV19|TRBD2
TGTGCCAGTATTGAAGCGGGGGTCACAGATACGCAGTATTTT
CASIEAGVTDTQYF
>TRBJ1-3|.|TRBV24-1|.
TGTGCCACCTCAGGTATCTCTGGAAACACCATATATTTT
CATSGISGNTIYF
>TRBJ2-3|.|TRBV15|.
TGTGCCACCGCGGGTGGAGTGGGAGATACGCAGTATTTT
CATAGGVGDTQYF
>TRBJ1-2|many|TRBV4-2|TRBD1
TGTGCCAGCAGCCGGACAGGTCAATATGGCTACACCTTC
CASSRTGQYGYTF
>TRBJ2-3|.|TRBV5-4|TRBD2
TGTGCCAGCAGCTTTATAGCGGGGGGCTTTACTAGCACAGATACGCAGTATTTT
CASSFIAGGFTSTDTQYF
>TRBJ2-7|.|TRBV7-3|.
TGTGCCAGCAGCTTAGCACAGGGAGGGGAGCAGTACTTC
CASSLAQGGEQYF
>TRBJ1-6|once|TRBV5-5|.
TGTGCCAGCAGCTTAGGTCGTCAGGGGCCCCTCCACTTT
CASSLGRQGPLHF
>TRBJ2-5|.|TRBV4-2|TRBD2
TGTGCCAGCAGCCTGGGGGCTAGCGGGGGGGATGAGACCCAGTACTTC
CASSLGASGGDETQYF
>TRBJ2-5|few|TRBV5-1|.
TGCGCCTCAACTGGCGGACATGCGAGTCAAGAGACCCAGTACTTC
CASTGGHASQETQYF
>TRBJ1-5|.|TRBV6-5|TRBD1
TGTGCCAGCAGTTCCCCGGGACAGGGGAGGAACCAGCCCCAGCATTTT
CASSSPGQGRNQPQHF
>TRBJ1-3|.|TRBV18|.
TGTGCCAGCTCGACCCGGGGACTCGCCTCTGGAAACACCATATATTTT
CASSTRGLASGNTIYF
>TRBJ2-7|.|TRBV11-1|.
TGTGCCAGCAGCTTAGGGTCGGGCTACGAGCAGTACTTC
CASSLGSGYEQYF
>TRBJ1-6|.|TRBV25-1|TRBD1
TGTGCCAGCAGTGAACCCCGACAGGGCTATAATTCACCCCTCCACTTT
CASSEPRQGYNSPLHF
>TRBJ2-5|.|TRBV6-5|.
TGTGCCAGCAGTTACTCGAGAGGGGGGGGCGCCGAGACCCAGTACTTC
CASSYSRGGGAETQYF
>TRBJ2-3|.|TRBV5-6|TRBD2
TGTGCCAGCAGCGCCGGACTAGTGTCCACAGATACGCAGTATTTT
CASSAGLVSTDTQYF
>TRBJ1-2|.|TRBV19|.
TGTGCCAGTAGTATTCCTGGGCAGACCTATGGCTACACCTTC
CASSIPGQTYGYTF
>TRBJ2-2|.|TRBV9|TRBD2
TGTGCCAGCAGCGATATCAAGCGGGGGGGCCGCGCCGGGGAGCTGTTTTTT
CASSDIKRGGRAGELFF
>TRBJ2-1|.|TRBV18|TRBD2
TGTGCCAGCTCACCACAGCGGGGGGGTTCCCATGAGCAGTTCTTC
CASSPQRGGSHEQFF
>TRBJ1-4|.|TRBV19|TRBD1
TGTGCCAGTAGTAAAGGACAGGGGAGGGAGAAAAAACTGTTTTTT
CASSKGQGREKKLFF
>TRBJ1-2|few|TRBV6-2/TRBV6-3|.
TGTGCCAGCAGTCGGCCGGGTAGCTATGGCTACACCTTC
CASSRPGSYGYTF
>TRBJ1-1|.|TRBV4-1|.
TGCGCCAGCAGCCAACATTCGGGGGGTGATACTGAAGCTTTCTTT
CASSQHSGGDTEAFF
>TRBJ1-2|.|TRBV4-1|.
TGCGCCAGCAGCCAAAGAGGGGAGGGTTTTGATGGCTACACCTTC
CASSQRGEGFDGYTF
>TRBJ2-6|.|TRBV7-9|.
TGTGCCAGCAGCACCACCTACGGGGGTTCCGGGGCCAACGTCCTGACTTTC
CASSTTYGGSGANVLTF
>TRBJ1-1|.|TRBV9|.
TGTGCCAGCAGCTGGGGAGTGGAAACTGAAGCTTTCTTT
CASSWGVETEAFF
>TRBJ1-5|once|TRBV6-2/TRBV6-3|.
TGTGCCAGCAGTGATGACCCGGGGGGGAACAATCAGCCCCAGCATTTT
CASSDDPGGNNQPQHF
>TRBJ2-1|.|TRBV6-1|.
TGTGCCAGCAGTGAACGGGGGGCCGTCGGGAACTACAATGAGCAGTTCTTC
CASSERGAVGNYNEQFF
>TRBJ1-6|.|TRBV7-2|.
TGTGCCAGCAGCTTTATCTTTTTTAATTCACCCCTCCACTTT
CASSFIFFNSPLHF
>TRBJ1-2|.|TRBV5-4|TRBD1
TGTGCCAGCAGCCCGGACAGGAACTATGGCTACACCTTC
CASSPDRNYGYTF
>TRBJ2-1|.|TRBV9|.
TGTGCCAGCAGCTCAAGACAGGACTACAATGAGCAGTTCTTC
CASSSRQDYNEQFF
>TRBJ2-1|.|TRBV3-1/TRBV3-2|TRBD2
TGTGCCAGCAGCCACTGGGCTAGCGGGGGTGCCTACAATGAGCAGTTCTTC
CASSHWASGGAYNEQFF